These 14 T cell receptor beta chains were all obtained from the same sample, sequenced in a study of T cells in Graves' hyperthyroidism and ophthalmopathy (dated by TCRdb to between 2017 and 2020). The library was prepared using multiplex PCR. These reads were obtained on an Illumina HiSeq 2000. Amplification of TCR beta CDR3 regions was carried out from RNA transcripts. The TCR CDR3 was subjected to a first round of RT-PCR using the HTBI primer set and the Qiagen OneStep RT-PCR kit. TCRdb reran the public reads through fastp at Q25 and MiXCR, keeping productive beta chains. One record per CDR3 amino acid sequence lists the most common genes and DNA. For this sample the table gives hundreds of thousands of distinct CDR3 sequences, of which about 45% were detected only once. The ten largest clones represent approximately 6.8% of the sample. Sequencing input: peripheral blood or thyroid tissue (not recorded which). The source of these receptors is an adult man with Graves' disease, either hyperthyroidism or ophthalmopathy (not recorded which).

V and J are TRBV29-1 and TRBJ2-2, with 8 positions matching TRBD1. Losses at the gene ends were 6 bases for V and 8 bases for J; bases not matched to a gene: 8. Germline-derived CDR1 and CDR2 are SQVTM and ANQGSEA. The CDR3 is 13 residues long. The CDR3 region is CSVDRGITGELFF. DNA for the CDR3: TGCAGCGTCGACAGGGGTATCACAGGGGAGCTGTTTTTT.

This chain joins TRBV7-3 and TRBJ1-4; 8 bases line up with TRBD1. Germline-derived CDR1 and CDR2 are SGHTA and FQGTGA. Unmatched junction bases numbered 6, after V lost 4 bases and J lost 8 bases. The CDR3 sequence is 14 residues long. The CDR3, as DNA: TGTGCCAGCAGCTCTCTGTGGGACAGGGAAAAACTGTTTTTT. Translating it yields CASSSLWDREKLFF.

This clonotype was counted once. The rearrangement joins TRBV15 to TRBJ1-3; D unclear. Between the trimmed V and J ends, which lost 0 bases and 1 base, there was a span of 25 bases. Germline V gene data show CDR1 as LNHNV and CDR2 as YYDKDF (reference sequence). The CDR3 consists of 21 residues. The CDR3 is CATSREGLVRRSELSGNTIYF. CDR3 bases: TGTGCCACCAGCAGAGAAGGGCTGGTCAGAAGAAGCGAACTATCTGGAAACACCATATATTTT.

This clonotype was observed many times. The chain employs TRBV7-2 and TRBJ2-5; 8 bases match TRBD2. V shed 1 base, J shed 6 bases, and the junction held 4 bases outside the gene matches. CDR3 length equals 14 residues. Germline assignment: CDR1 SGHTA and CDR2 FQGNSA. The CDR3 DNA is TGTGCCAGCAGCTTAGATAGCGGGACGAAGACCCAGTACTTC. Translating it yields CASSLDSGTKTQYF.

The table lists this clonotype with a few counts. The rearrangement joins TRBV20-1 to TRBJ1-2; the match to TRBD1 covers 8 bases. The CDR3 is 15 residues long. Trimming removed 0 bases from V and 5 bases from J; junction bases left unmatched: 8. Germline V gene data show CDR1 as DFQATT and CDR2 as SNEGSKA (reference sequence). CDR3 sequence reads: CSAREADRESYGYTF. The CDR3 DNA is TGCAGTGCTAGAGAAGCGGACAGGGAATCGTATGGCTACACCTTC.

The rearrangement links TRBV12-3 or TRBV12-4 to TRBJ1-2, with TRBD1 as a possible D gene (5 bases). V lost 5 bases to trimming and J lost 7 bases, with 20 bases between them. The CDR3 is 15 amino acids. The CDR3 DNA reads as TGTGCCAGCAGTCCTGCAATCCTTAGGGGAAGTGGCTACACCTTC. It is translated as CASSPAILRGSGYTF.

This clonotype was seen repeatedly, ten times or more. The chain recombines TRBV19 with TRBJ1-1; a possible D gene is TRBD1 (6 bases). Germline lookup yields CDR1 LNHDA and CDR2 SQIVND (reference sequence). V was pared by 6 bases and J by 2 bases, with 16 bases between. CDR3 length: 15 amino acids. The CDR3 DNA reads TGTGCCAGTAGCCCCTCCGGGGGCTCCAACACTGAAGCTTTCTTT. It is translated as CASSPSGGSNTEAFF.

There are a few counts of this clonotype. At one end the junction does not follow the germline gene, possibly because of a read error. The V and J genes are TRBV5-1 and TRBJ1-1; D unclear. This CDR3 is built from 16 residues. Germline V gene sequence: CDR1 SGHRS, CDR2 YFSETQ. The CDR3 loop is CASSLAPKELNTEAFF. The DNA for the CDR3 is TGTGCCAGCAGCTTGGCCCCCAAGGAGCTGAACACTGAAGCTTTCTTT. The full variable domain, rest sourced from reference TRBV5-1 and TRBJ1-1, is KAGVTQTPRYLIKTRGQQVTLSCSPISGHRSVSWYQQTPGQGLQFLFEYFSETQRNKGNFPGRFSGRQFSNSRSEMNVSTLELGDSALYLCASSLAPKELNTEAFFGQGTRLTVV.

This clonotype was found a few times. The V gene is TRBV7-2, the J gene TRBJ2-2; D may be TRBD1 (5 bases). The V gene lost 4 bases and the J gene lost 4 bases, with 7 bases spanning the gap. CDR1 is SGHTA and CDR2 is FQGNSA in the germline V gene. The CDR3 is 13 amino acids. CDR3 region: CASSYRFTGELFF. CDR3 bases: TGTGCCAGCAGCTACAGGTTCACCGGGGAGCTGTTTTTT.

Points on this clonotype: This may stem from a read error, because a much larger clone lies one nucleotide away. This chain links TRBV5-1 with TRBJ2-2; 8 positions agree with TRBD1. CDR1 is SGHRS, CDR2 YFSETQ, per germline. V dropped 3 bases and J dropped 6; count of bases not matched to a gene: 4. The CDR3 covers 14 residues. CDR3 residues: CASSSGQVAGELFF. In nucleotides, the CDR3 is TGCGCCAGCAGCTCGGGACAGGTGGCCGGGGAGCTGTTTTTT.

The CDR3 sequence is CSQPTTTKETQYF. DNA of the CDR3: TGCAGCCAGCCTACGACTACCAAAGAGACCCAGTACTTC. V usage is TRBV29-1 and J usage is TRBJ2-5; a weak D match, TRBD2 (5 bases). Trimming took off 8 bases at V and 3 bases at J, with 16 bases between the two ends. Germline CDR1 reads SQVTM; CDR2 reads ANQGSEA. This CDR3 is 13 amino acids long.

In this sample, this clonotype turned up a few times. The chain employs TRBV20-1 and TRBJ1-3, with 10 bases identical to TRBD1. Germline V gene sequence: CDR1 DFQATT, CDR2 SNEGSKA (reference sequence). The CDR3 extends over 15 amino acids. V trimming: 1 base; J trimming: 4 bases; junction bases outside the gene matches: 4. CDR3 residues: CSARGDRGQGNTIYF. CDR3 in DNA: TGCAGTGCTAGAGGCGACAGGGGGCAGGGAAACACCATATATTTT.

V and J are TRBV20-1 and TRBJ1-1, with 8 positions matching TRBD1. This CDR3 contains 14 residues. The J segment lost 5 bases and the V segment lost 5 bases, leaving 10 bases of the junction unmatched. The germline gives CDR1 DFQATT, CDR2 SNEGSKA (reference sequence). CDR3 sequence: CSAGGPTGGTEAFF. The CDR3, as DNA: TGCAGTGCTGGAGGGCCTACAGGGGGAACTGAAGCTTTCTTT.

The rearrangement uses TRBV12-3 or TRBV12-4 and TRBJ1-6; 8 bases map to TRBD1. Trimming cost V 11 bases and J 6 bases; bases outside gene matches: 9. The CDR3 runs to 14 residues. The CDR3 nucleotides are TGTGCCGGCACCATAGGACAGGGTAATTCACCCCTCCACTTT. As protein: CAGTIGQGNSPLHF.